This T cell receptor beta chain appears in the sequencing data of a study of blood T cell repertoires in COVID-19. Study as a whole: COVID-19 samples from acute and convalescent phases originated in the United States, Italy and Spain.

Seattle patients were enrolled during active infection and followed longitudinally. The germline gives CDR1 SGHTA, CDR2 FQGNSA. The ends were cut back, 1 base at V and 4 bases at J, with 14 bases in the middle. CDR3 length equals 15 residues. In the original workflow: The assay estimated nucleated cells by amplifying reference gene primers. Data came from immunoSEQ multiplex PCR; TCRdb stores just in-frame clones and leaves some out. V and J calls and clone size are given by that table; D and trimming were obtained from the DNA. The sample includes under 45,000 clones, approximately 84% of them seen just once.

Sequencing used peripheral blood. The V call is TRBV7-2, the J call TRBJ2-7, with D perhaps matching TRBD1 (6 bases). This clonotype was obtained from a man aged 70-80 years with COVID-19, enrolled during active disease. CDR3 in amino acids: CASSLVDSGRYEQYF. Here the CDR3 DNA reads TGTGCCAGCAGCTTAGTGGACAGTGGTAGATACGAGCAGTACTTC.